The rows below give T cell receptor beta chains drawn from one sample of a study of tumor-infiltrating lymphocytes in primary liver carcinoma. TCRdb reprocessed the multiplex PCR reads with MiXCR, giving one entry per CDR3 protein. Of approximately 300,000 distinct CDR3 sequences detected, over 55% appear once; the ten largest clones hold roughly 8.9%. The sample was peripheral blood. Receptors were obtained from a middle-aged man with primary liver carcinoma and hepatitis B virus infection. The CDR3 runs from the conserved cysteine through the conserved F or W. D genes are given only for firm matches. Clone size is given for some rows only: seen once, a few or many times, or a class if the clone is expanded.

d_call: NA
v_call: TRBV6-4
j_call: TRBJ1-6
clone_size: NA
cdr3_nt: TGTGCCAACAGCAACGGACGGAATTCACCCCTCCACTTT
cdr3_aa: CANSNGRNSPLHF

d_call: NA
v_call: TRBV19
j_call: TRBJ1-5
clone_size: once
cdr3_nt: TGTGCTACTGACGCCGGTCAGCCCCAGCATTTT
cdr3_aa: CATDAGQPQHF

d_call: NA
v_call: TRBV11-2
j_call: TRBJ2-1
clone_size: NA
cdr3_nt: TGCGCCAACAGCCCAAGGAGGGAGACTAATGAGCAGTTCTTC
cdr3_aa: CANSPRRETNEQFF

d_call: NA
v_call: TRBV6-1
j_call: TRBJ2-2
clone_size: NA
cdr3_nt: TGTGCCAGCAGTGAAATGGTCCTCAGGGCCGGGGAGCTGTTTTTC
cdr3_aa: CASSEMVLRAGELFF

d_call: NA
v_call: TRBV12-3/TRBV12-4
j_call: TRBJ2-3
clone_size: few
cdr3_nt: TGTGCCAGCAGTCCCCATGGGCAGGGAGATACGCAGTATTTT
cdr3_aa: CASSPHGQGDTQYF

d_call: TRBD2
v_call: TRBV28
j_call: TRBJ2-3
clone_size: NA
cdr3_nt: TGTGCCAGCAGTTTTTCTACCCCCGGGAGGGCGGGAGATACGCAGTATTTT
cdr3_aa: CASSFSTPGRAGDTQYF

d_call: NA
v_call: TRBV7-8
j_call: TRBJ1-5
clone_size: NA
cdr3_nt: TGTACCAGCAGCTTGACACGGGAGGGCCCCCAGCATTTT
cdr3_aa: CTSSLTREGPQHF

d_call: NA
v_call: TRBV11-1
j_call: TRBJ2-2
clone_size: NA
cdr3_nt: TGTACCAGCGGCTTAATGAGACTAGGTGGCACCGGGGAGCTGTTTTTT
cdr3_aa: CTSGLMRLGGTGELFF

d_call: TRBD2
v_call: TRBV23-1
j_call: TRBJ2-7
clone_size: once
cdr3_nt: TGCGCCAGCAGTCGTCCCACTAGCGGTCTAGAGGATTACGAGCAGTACTTC
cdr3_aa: CASSRPTSGLEDYEQYF

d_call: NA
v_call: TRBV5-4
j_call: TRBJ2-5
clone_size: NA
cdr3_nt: TGTGCCTGCAGCCTGGCCGGGTCCCAGGAGACCCAGTACTTC
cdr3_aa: CACSLAGSQETQYF

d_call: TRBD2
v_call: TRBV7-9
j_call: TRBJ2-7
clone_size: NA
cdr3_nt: TGTGCCAGCAGCTTAGAGGCGGGGGGATCCGAGCAGTACTTC
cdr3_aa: CASSLEAGGSEQYF

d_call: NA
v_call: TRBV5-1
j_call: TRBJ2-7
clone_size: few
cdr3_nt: TGCGCCAGCAAATTGAATTGGGGGGACTACGAGCAGTACTTC
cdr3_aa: CASKLNWGDYEQYF

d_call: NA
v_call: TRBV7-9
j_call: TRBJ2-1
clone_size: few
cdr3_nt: TGTGCCAGCAGCTTAAGCTCCTACAATGAGCAGTCCTTC
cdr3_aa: CASSLSSYNEQSF

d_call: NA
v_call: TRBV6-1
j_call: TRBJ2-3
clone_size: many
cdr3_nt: TGTGCCAGCAGTGACCTAGGGGCAACAGATACGCAGTATTTT
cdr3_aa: CASSDLGATDTQYF